This TCR beta chain comes out of a study of blood T cell repertoires in COVID-19. The wider study: COVID-19 samples, acute and convalescent, were from the United States, Italy and Spain. T cells, B-cell-depleted T cells, or PBMCs provided the cDNA or gDNA that served as material.

Germline V gene data show CDR1 as SEHNR and CDR2 as FQNEAQ (reference sequence). With 3 bases clipped from V and 2 bases from J, the junction kept 10 bases outside the gene matches. The CDR3 runs 16 residues. In the original processing: Amplification of reference gene primers was used by the study to estimate nucleated cell counts. The method was immunoSEQ multiplex PCR; TCRdb's version includes in-frame clones alone and lacks a portion of them. The DNA gave D and trimming, while V, J and clone size come from that table. The table has 400,000 to 450,000 clones, more than 80% seen once; the top ten hold approximately 1.5%.

The chain combines TRBV7-9 with TRBJ2-7; 7 nucleotides agree with TRBD1. Specimen: peripheral blood. The receptor was derived from a woman aged 25 to 39 with active or convalescent COVID-19. CDR3 protein: CASSLAIGQDAYEQYF. The CDR3, as DNA: TGTGCCAGCAGCTTGGCGATTGGACAGGACGCCTACGAGCAGTACTTC.